These 4 T cell receptor beta chains were all obtained from the same sample, sequenced in a study of cytomegalovirus exposure and HLA in healthy donors. In the PCR, 60 Vbeta and 13 Jbeta primers were used. Repertoires were generated with immunoSEQ multiplex PCR, while TCRdb's copy carries only in-frame clones and drops some. Among about 150,000 clones listed, around 86% were seen once. Sequencing used PBMCs. These receptor sequences come from a male donor in good health and CMV-seronegative.

The chain couples TRBV27 to TRBJ1-1; 8 bases fit TRBD1. The V gene's germline CDR1 is MNHEY and CDR2 SMNVEV (reference sequence). The CDR3 is 13 residues long. V lost 5 bases and J lost 7; bases outside the gene matches: 6. The chain's CDR3 is CASSASGGREAFF. The CDR3 DNA follows: TGTGCCAGCAGTGCCTCAGGGGGCCGTGAAGCTTTCTTT.

The chain employs TRBV5-4 and TRBJ2-2, with 9 bases fitting TRBD1. CDR1 SGHNT and CDR2 YYREEE come from the germline V gene (reference sequence). The CDR3 consists of 15 residues. V lost 1 base, J lost 7 bases, and 5 bases stayed unmatched. The CDR3 sequence: CASSLRTGEIGELFF. CDR3 coding DNA: TGTGCCAGCAGCTTGAGGACAGGGGAAATCGGGGAGCTGTTTTTT. The full variable domain, with the rest looked up from reference TRBV5-4 and TRBJ2-2, is ETGVTQSPTHLIKTRGQQVTLRCSSQSGHNTVSWYQQALGQGPQFIFQYYREEENGRGNFPPRFSGLQFPNYSSELNVNALELDDSALYLCASSLRTGEIGELFFGEGSRLTVL.

The chain carries TRBV29-1 and TRBJ1-4; 7 nucleotides line up with TRBD1. V lost 3 bases, J lost 5 bases, and 3 bases stayed unmatched. The CDR3 totals 13 residues. Germline assignment: CDR1 SQVTM and CDR2 ANQGSEA. The CDR3 coding sequence is TGCAGCGTTGAGGGACAGCCCAATGAAAAACTGTTTTTT. Translating it yields CSVEGQPNEKLFF.

The gene calls are TRBV9 and TRBJ1-1; the match to TRBD1 covers 7 bases. The V and J ends lost 4 bases and 0 bases, in that order; junction bases with no gene match: 6. The CDR3 consists of 15 residues. The germline V gene encodes CDR1 SGDLS and CDR2 YYNGEE. The CDR3 here is CASSLGQLMNTEAFF. The CDR3 nucleotides read TGTGCCAGCAGCTTGGGACAGCTTATGAACACTGAAGCTTTCTTT.